A single sample is the source of the 30 T cell receptor beta chains below, sequenced in a study of blood T cells in healthy people across ages. Next came a second PCR, run for about 6 to 12 cycles, which used a sample-barcoded 5' primer along with a J-beta primer mix. TCRdb ran MiXCR on the 5' RACE reads and lists one entry per CDR3 protein. The table shows approximately 850,000 distinct CDR3 sequences, with 44% occurring only once. Source material: blood. These TCRs come from a man in his 60s in good health.

This clonotype showed up just a few times. The chain links TRBV5-1 to TRBJ2-1, with 9 bases identical to TRBD1. Germline V gene data show CDR1 as SGHRS and CDR2 as YFSETQ. With V trimmed by 3 bases and J by 15 bases, 19 bases remained unmatched. The CDR3 is 16 residues long. CDR3 sequence reads: CASSYRTGAVTMSGFF. CDR3 in DNA: TGCGCCAGCAGCTACCGGACAGGGGCCGTAACAATGAGTGGGTTCTTC.

This clonotype occurred a few times. The chain carries TRBV5-1 and TRBJ2-3, with 8 bases fitting TRBD2. This CDR3 has 16 amino acids. Germline V CDR1 and CDR2: SGHRS, YFSETQ. The V segment lost 1 base and the J segment 3 bases; nucleotides outside the gene matches: 7. The CDR3 sequence: CASSLFGRASTDTQYF. CDR3 DNA: TGCGCCAGCAGCTTGTTCGGGAGGGCCTCAACAGATACGCAGTATTTT.

This sequence joins TRBV6-2 or TRBV6-3 and TRBJ2-5, with D perhaps matching TRBD1 (5 bases). This CDR3 contains 16 residues. CDR1 and CDR2 from the germline V gene are MNHEY and SVGEGT. Trimming pared 4 bases from V and 1 base from J, leaving 16 bases between. CDR3 loop: CASSSDSQPFQETQYF. CDR3 bases: TGTGCCAGCAGTTCTGACAGCCAACCTTTCCAAGAGACCCAGTACTTC.

The rearrangement joins TRBV6-2 or TRBV6-3 to TRBJ2-1; D unresolved. The germline gives CDR1 MNHEY, CDR2 SVGEGT. This CDR3 is 12 amino acids long. V shed 2 bases and J shed 9 bases, with 8 bases lying between them. The CDR3 spells CASSYVGVEQFF. The CDR3 DNA reads as TGTGCCAGCAGTTACGTCGGCGTTGAGCAGTTCTTC.

In the case of this clonotype: An end of the junction does not agree with germline; a read error may underlie this. The V gene is TRBV12-3 or TRBV12-4, the J gene TRBJ2-7, with a possible D match to TRBD2 (7 bases). The CDR3 is 14 residues long. This CDR3 reads CASRGRGASHEQYF. CDR3 DNA: TGTGCCAGCAGAGGGAGGGGGGCCTCCCACGAGCAGTACTTC.

This clonotype was found many times. The CDR3 is CASSALGVSSYEQYF. DNA for the CDR3: TGTGCCAGCAGCGCCCTCGGGGTTAGCTCCTACGAGCAGTACTTC. The chain uses TRBV7-2 and TRBJ2-7; D perhaps matches TRBD2 (5 bases). Per germline, CDR1 SGHTA and CDR2 FQGNSA. Trimming removed 5 bases from V and 0 bases from J, with 14 bases in between. The CDR3 length is 15 residues. The entire variable domain, with the rest obtained from reference TRBV7-2 and TRBJ2-7, is as follows: GAGVSQSPSNKVTEKGKDVELRCDPISGHTALYWYRQSLGQGLEFLIYFQGNSAPDKSGLPSDRFSAERTGGSVSTLTIQRTQQEDSAVYLCASSALGVSSYEQYFGPGTRLTVT.

This clonotype was detected only a few times. The chain uses TRBV6-5 and TRBJ1-1; no firm D call. Germline V lookup: CDR1 MNHEY, CDR2 SVGAGI. V gave up 0 bases and J gave up 2 bases, with 10 bases separating them. CDR3 size: 15 residues. CDR3 coding DNA: TGTGCCAGCAGTTACTCCACCTGGGTTAACACTGAAGCTTTCTTT. Translating gives CASSYSTWVNTEAFF.

The CDR3 sequence is CSVEDGTGWVAFF. The DNA of the CDR3 is TGCAGCGTTGAAGACGGGACAGGGTGGGTAGCTTTCTTT. The rearrangement links TRBV29-1 to TRBJ1-1; TRBD1 matches at 9 bases. CDR1 is SQVTM, CDR2 ANQGSEA, per germline. CDR3 length: 13 amino acids. Germline trimming cut 0 bases from V and 10 bases from J; bases unmatched to any gene: 6.

This clonotype has more than one count but fewer than ten. V gene TRBV14 combines with J gene TRBJ2-7; D ambiguous. The germline V gene encodes CDR1 SGHDN and CDR2 FVKESK. Trimming removed 1 base at V and 4 bases at J, with 11 bases between. This CDR3 is built from 14 residues. CDR3 amino acids: CASSQVGNGYEQYF. CDR3 DNA sequence: TGTGCCAGCAGCCAAGTAGGGAACGGATACGAGCAGTACTTC.

The V call is TRBV29-1, the J call TRBJ2-7, with D perhaps matching TRBD1 or TRBD2 (7 bases each). Germline V gives CDR1 SQVTM, CDR2 ANQGSEA. This CDR3 is built from 17 residues. Trimming stripped 0 bases from V and 7 bases from J, with 25 bases between. CDR3 loop: CSVEEGQTGRDYNEQYF. CDR3 sequence (DNA): TGCAGCGTTGAAGAGGGGCAGACAGGGCGGGACTACAATGAGCAGTACTTC.

This clonotype was counted between two and nine times. The gene calls are TRBV12-3 or TRBV12-4 and TRBJ2-1, with D tentatively TRBD1 (5 bases). The CDR3 runs to 14 residues. Between the trimmed V and J ends, which lost 7 bases and 11 bases, there was a span of 21 bases. The DNA for the CDR3 is TGTGCCAGCACCTTCGGATCAGGGCTTAAGCAGCAGTTCTTC. Its protein is CASTFGSGLKQQFF.

This clonotype occurred once. The chain couples TRBV14 to TRBJ2-3; D gene ambiguous. CDR3 length: 14 residues. Germline V lookup: CDR1 SGHDN, CDR2 FVKESK. V was clipped by 4 bases and J by 2 bases, with 10 bases between them. Here the CDR3 reads CASSLNPYTDTQYF. In nucleotides, the CDR3 is TGTGCCAGCAGCCTCAACCCATACACAGATACGCAGTATTTT.

This clonotype was detected only a few times. The chain couples TRBV20-1 to TRBJ2-5; D is possibly TRBD1 or TRBD2 (5 bases each). The V end lost 5 bases, the J end lost 1 base, and 14 bases lay between the germline ends. Germline V gives CDR1 DFQATT, CDR2 SNEGSKA (reference sequence). The CDR3 totals 14 residues. CDR3 DNA: TGCAGTGCTCCCGGGGCGGTACCCCAAGAGACCCAGTACTTC. Residues: CSAPGAVPQETQYF.

This clonotype has a count of ten or more. This chain joins TRBV18 and TRBJ2-5, with D tentatively TRBD1 (5 bases). Germline CDR1 and CDR2: KGHSH and LQKENI. V was shortened by 3 bases and J by 4 bases, with 9 bases between the two germline ends. The CDR3 covers 13 residues. The CDR3 sequence is CASSPTASETQYF. The CDR3 nucleotides are TGTGCCAGCTCACCGACAGCCTCAGAGACCCAGTACTTC.

Turning to this clonotype: Just one base apart from a much larger clone, this may be a read error. J is TRBJ1-2 and V is TRBV27; the D gene is possibly TRBD1 (6 bases). Per the germline V gene, CDR1 is MNHEY and CDR2 is SMNVEV (reference sequence). The CDR3 spans 13 residues. CDR3 nucleotide sequence: TGTGCCAGCAGTGCCAGGGGTGACTATGGCTGCACCTTC. Protein product: CASSARGDYGCTF.

The genes are TRBV12-3 or TRBV12-4 and TRBJ1-2, with D maybe TRBD1 (6 bases). The CDR3 is 14 residues long. V lost 4 bases to trimming and J lost 4 bases, with 13 bases between them. In nucleotides, the CDR3 is TGTGCCAGCAGTTGGCAGGGGATAACCTATGGCTACACCTTC. This codes for CASSWQGITYGYTF.

This chain uses TRBV20-1 with TRBJ1-5; D possibly corresponds to TRBD1 (6 bases). From germline, CDR1 is DFQATT and CDR2 SNEGSKA (reference sequence). The CDR3 extends over 13 amino acids. Trimming pared 1 base from V and 6 bases from J, leaving 10 bases between. CDR3 amino acids: CSARVGGLQPQHF. CDR3 DNA: TGCAGTGCTAGAGTAGGGGGTCTTCAGCCCCAGCATTTT.

This clonotype was picked up a small number of times. The rearrangement uses TRBV4-3 and TRBJ2-1, with 8 bases matching TRBD1. This CDR3 comprises 20 residues. CDR1 LGHNA and CDR2 YSLEER come from the germline V gene. V gave up 2 bases and J gave up 7 bases; unmatched junction bases: 22. Written as DNA, the CDR3 is TGCGCCAGCAGCCAATGGGTGGGACAAGAAGGGAGGACAGGGATGAATGAGCAGTTCTTC. Translating it yields CASSQWVGQEGRTGMNEQFF.

This chain connects TRBV25-1 to TRBJ1-6; D unclear. Trimming took off 6 bases at V and 5 bases at J, with 8 bases between the two ends. The CDR3 extends over 13 amino acids. Per the germline V gene, CDR1 is MGHDK and CDR2 is SYGVNS. As DNA, the CDR3 is TGTGCCAGCAGAGGCCACAATAATTCACCCCTCCACTTT. Protein product: CASRGHNNSPLHF.

The CDR3, as DNA: TGTGCCAGCAGCTTAGGTCGGGTGGAAGCTTTCTTT. It translates to CASSLGRVEAFF. The rearrangement joins TRBV5-5 to TRBJ1-1, with no clear D. The CDR3 extends over 12 amino acids. Germline assignment: CDR1 SGHKS and CDR2 YYEKEE (reference sequence). Trimming shortened V by 2 bases and J by 8 bases, and 10 bases separated the two germline ends.

The J gene is TRBJ2-7, the V gene TRBV18, with no clear D. V shed 3 bases and J shed 5 bases, with 14 bases lying between them. CDR1 is KGHSH, CDR2 LQKENI, per germline. This CDR3 spans 14 amino acids. CDR3 in amino acids: CASSPSRSAHEQYF. The CDR3, as DNA: TGTGCCAGCTCACCGAGCAGGTCGGCCCACGAGCAGTACTTC.

CDR3 coding DNA: TGTGCCAGCAGTGTATCGCGGGGAGCTTACGAGCAGTACTTC. Its protein product is CASSVSRGAYEQYF. J is TRBJ2-4 and V is TRBV2, with a weak D call TRBD2 (6 bases). The DNA end lines up better with TRBJ2-7; the J call may be wrong. Germline loops: CDR1 SNHLY, CDR2 FYNNEI. The CDR3 covers 14 residues.

This chain links TRBV7-2 with TRBJ2-5; D unresolved. The DNA end is more similar to TRBJ2-4, so the J call may be wrong. Germline V lookup: CDR1 SGHTA, CDR2 FQGNSA. The CDR3 is made up of 15 amino acids. CDR3 DNA sequence: TGTGCCAGCAGCTTAGTCTATTCACCCAGAGACATTCAGTACTTC. Amino acids: CASSLVYSPRDIQYF.

The chain joins TRBV28 to TRBJ2-5; the match to TRBD1 covers 8 bases. The germline V gene encodes CDR1 MDHEN and CDR2 SYDVKM. V dropped 5 bases and J dropped 7; count of bases not matched to a gene: 12. The CDR3 extends over 15 amino acids. CDR3 nucleotides: TGTGCCAGCAGTAAGGACAGGGCGGGGATGGTGACCCAGTACTTC. It encodes CASSKDRAGMVTQYF.

The genes are TRBV7-2 and TRBJ2-5; 7 bases match TRBD1. The CDR3 loop spans 16 amino acids. V was pared by 1 base and J by 5 bases, with 10 bases of the junction left unmatched. Germline lookup yields CDR1 SGHTA and CDR2 FQGNSA. CDR3 loop: CASSLEGGHPWETQYF. The CDR3 region has the DNA TGTGCCAGCAGCTTAGAAGGGGGCCATCCCTGGGAGACCCAGTACTTC. Together with reference TRBV7-2 and TRBJ2-5, the CDR3 gives the full variable domain: GAGVSQSPSNKVTEKGKDVELRCDPISGHTALYWYRQSLGQGLEFLIYFQGNSAPDKSGLPSDRFSAERTGGSVSTLTIQRTQQEDSAVYLCASSLEGGHPWETQYFGPGTRLLVL.

V is TRBV20-1 and J is TRBJ1-1, with a tentative D call TRBD1 (5 bases). V lost 0 bases and J 0 bases, leaving 8 bases between the germline ends. Germline V gives CDR1 DFQATT, CDR2 SNEGSKA (reference sequence). This CDR3 has 14 amino acids. DNA for the CDR3: TGCAGTGCTAGAGATGGGGCCCTGAACACTGAAGCTTTCTTT. It is translated as CSARDGALNTEAFF.

This rearrangement joins TRBV7-2 to TRBJ2-3; D may be TRBD2 (6 bases). The germline V and J ends were trimmed by 4 bases and 8 bases, with 16 bases remaining between them. Germline loops: CDR1 SGHTA, CDR2 FQGNSA. The CDR3 spans 14 residues. CDR3 sequence (DNA): TGTGCCAGCAGCTGGGGGAGGACCGGCGCTACGCAGTATTTT. Encoded protein: CASSWGRTGATQYF.

This clonotype has at least ten counts. The V gene is TRBV5-1, the J gene TRBJ2-7; 10 nucleotides align to TRBD1. The V gene end was trimmed by 4 bases and the J gene end by 4 bases; junction bases not matched to a gene: 17. The germline CDR1 and CDR2 sequences are SGHRS and YFSETQ. This CDR3 contains 18 residues. CDR3 nucleotides: TGCGCCAGCAGCAAGAAAGATACAGGACAGGGGGACCCTTACGAGCAGTACTTC. Its protein is CASSKKDTGQGDPYEQYF.

The V gene is TRBV7-9, the J gene TRBJ2-4; D call uncertain. The V and J ends lost 5 bases and 0 bases respectively, with 8 bases between them. CDR3 length: 14 amino acids. CDR1 is SEHNR, CDR2 FQNEAQ, per germline (reference sequence). CDR3 sequence: CASSDTGAKNIQYF. CDR3 sequence (DNA): TGTGCCAGCAGCGACACCGGAGCCAAAAACATTCAGTACTTC.

The chain carries TRBV15 and TRBJ1-2; the D is unclear. Germline loops: CDR1 LNHNV, CDR2 YYDKDF (reference sequence). The CDR3 is made up of 14 amino acids. V gave up 0 bases and J gave up 2 bases, with 7 bases separating them. CDR3 sequence: CATSREAGNYGYTF. CDR3 in DNA: TGTGCCACCAGCAGAGAGGCGGGAAACTATGGCTACACCTTC.